This T cell receptor beta chain appears in the sequencing data of a study of spatial heterogeneity in lung cancer. At the level of the study: In cases with available follow-up PBMC samples, these were sequenced at a median of roughly two years after resection. Detection consistently captured more beta-chain sequences than alpha-chain sequences. Study conclusions and caveats: Expanded tumor TCRs that were ubiquitous appeared in blood more at resection than follow-up.

This CDR3 is built from 14 residues. Germline V gene lookup returns CDR1 LNHDA and CDR2 SQIVND (reference sequence). The germline V and J ends were trimmed by 7 bases and 1 base, with 13 bases remaining between them. This sample's time point: blood at routine non-recurrence follow-up after resection. Whole RNA was taken from tumor, nontumor lung or frozen PBMC; it was then sequenced unsorted. TCRdb re-analysed the 5' RACE reads in MiXCR, keeping a single row per CDR3 protein. The sample includes roughly 72,000 distinct CDR3 sequences, about 8.2% of them seen just once. This clonotype has only a few counts. The antigen is undetermined.

This chain links TRBV19 with TRBJ1-1; D is ambiguous. The receptor was isolated from a female donor with early-stage non-small cell lung cancer. This specimen consisted of PBMCs, obtained at follow-up. This CDR3 reads CASTPGGENTEAFF. In DNA, the CDR3 is TGTGCCAGTACCCCTGGCGGAGAGAACACTGAAGCTTTCTTT.